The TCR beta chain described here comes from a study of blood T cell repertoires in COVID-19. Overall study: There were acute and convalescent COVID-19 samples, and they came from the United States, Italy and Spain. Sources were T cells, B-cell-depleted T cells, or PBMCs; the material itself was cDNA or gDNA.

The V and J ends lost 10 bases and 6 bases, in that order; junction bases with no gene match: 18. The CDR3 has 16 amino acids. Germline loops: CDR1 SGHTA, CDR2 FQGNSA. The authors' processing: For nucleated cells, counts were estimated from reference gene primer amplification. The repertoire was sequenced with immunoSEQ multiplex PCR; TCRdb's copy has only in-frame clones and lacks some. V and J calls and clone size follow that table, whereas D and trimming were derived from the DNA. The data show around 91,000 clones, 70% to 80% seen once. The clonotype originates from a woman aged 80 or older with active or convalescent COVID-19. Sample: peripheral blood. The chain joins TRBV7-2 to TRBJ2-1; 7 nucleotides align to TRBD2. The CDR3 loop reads CATSGPRLADLNEQFF. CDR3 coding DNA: TGTGCCACCTCCGGCCCTCGACTAGCAGACCTCAATGAGCAGTTCTTC.